Each of the 17 T cell receptor beta chains below was sequenced from the same sample in a study of blood T cells in healthy people across ages. It was with a sample-barcoded 5' primer and a J-beta primer mix that a second PCR of about 6 to 12 cycles was run. TCRdb ran MiXCR on the 5' RACE reads and lists one entry per CDR3 protein. The sample holds 1.5 million to 2 million distinct CDR3 sequences; about 30% are singletons and the top ten take over 7%. The sample consisted of blood. The source of these receptors is a woman in her thirties in good health.

This clonotype was seen many times. V usage is TRBV29-1 and J usage is TRBJ2-7; D gene uncertain. Germline V gene sequence: CDR1 SQVTM, CDR2 ANQGSEA. With 4 bases removed from V and 3 bases from J, the gap between germline ends came to 7 bases. The CDR3 is 11 amino acids. CDR3: CSVVTSYEQYF. The CDR3 DNA sequence: TGCAGCGTTGTGACAAGCTACGAGCAGTACTTC.

This clonotype was found a few times. The V and J genes are TRBV10-3 and TRBJ1-2; 12 bases line up with TRBD1. V trimming: 6 bases; J trimming: 6 bases; junction bases outside the gene matches: 5. The CDR3 contains 14 residues. Germline-derived CDR1 and CDR2 are ENHRY and SYGVKD. CDR3 DNA: TGTGCCATCAGCACCGGGACAGGGGGCGATGGCTACACCTTC. It yields the protein CAISTGTGGDGYTF.

This clonotype was counted ten times or more. The V call is TRBV5-1, the J call TRBJ2-7; TRBD1 agrees at 11 bases. The CDR3 covers 15 residues. After removal of 3 bases from V and 2 bases from J, the junction contained 4 bases not matched to a gene. Germline V gives CDR1 SGHRS, CDR2 YFSETQ. CDR3 protein: CASSYTDRGPYEQYF. Written as DNA, the CDR3 is TGCGCCAGCAGCTACACGGACAGGGGGCCCTACGAGCAGTACTTC.

The DNA for the CDR3 is TGTGCCAGCAGTGGTCACAGGGGCGAAGAGACCCAGTACTTC. Its protein product is CASSGHRGEETQYF. The rearrangement joins TRBV6-1 to TRBJ2-5, with 7 bases fitting TRBD1. The CDR3 spans 14 residues. V was pared by 4 bases and J by 3 bases, with 5 bases of the junction left unmatched. Germline V CDR1 and CDR2: MNHNS, SASEGT.

This clonotype has ten or more counts. Sequence at one end of the junction differs from germline and may be a read error. This chain connects TRBV4-1 to TRBJ1-2; weak D call: TRBD1 (5 bases). The CDR3 has 14 residues. Germline assignment: CDR1 MGHRA and CDR2 YSYEKL. The CDR3 protein is CASSQVTAVYCYTF. DNA of the CDR3: TGCGCCAGCAGCCAAGTGACAGCAGTCTATTGCTACACCTTC.

This clonotype was counted ten times or more. The genes are TRBV28 and TRBJ1-5, with TRBD1 as a possible D gene (6 bases). Germline assignment: CDR1 MDHEN and CDR2 SYDVKM. The CDR3 loop spans 14 amino acids. Trimming removed 6 bases from V and 4 bases from J, with 13 bases in between. The CDR3 region is CASSLTGLNQPQHF. The CDR3 DNA sequence: TGTGCCAGCAGCCTTACAGGGTTGAATCAGCCCCAGCATTTT.

Ten or more counts support this clonotype. The chain has TRBV10-3 and TRBJ2-5; weak D call: TRBD1 (6 bases). The CDR3 contains 14 residues. V shed 10 bases and J shed 1 base, with 16 bases lying between them. Germline CDR1 reads ENHRY; CDR2 reads SYGVKD. CDR3: CATRLTGAQETQYF. DNA of the CDR3: TGTGCCACCCGATTGACAGGAGCCCAAGAGACCCAGTACTTC.

The chain combines TRBV7-9 with TRBJ2-7; no clear D gene. Trimming shortened V by 2 bases and J by 2 bases, and 10 bases separated the two germline ends. This CDR3 contains 14 residues. CDR1 is SEHNR, CDR2 FQNEAQ, per germline (reference sequence). The CDR3 region has the DNA TGTGCCAGCAGCTTATTTCCGAGAGCCTACGAGCAGTACTTC. It yields the protein CASSLFPRAYEQYF.

Notes on this clonotype: A much larger clonotype is one base distant, so this may be a read error. The chain carries TRBV5-1 and TRBJ2-6; possible D gene TRBD1, 5 bases. This CDR3 region has 14 residues. The germline V gene encodes CDR1 SGHRS and CDR2 YFSETQ. The CDR3 here is CASRDGSGANVLPF. The CDR3 DNA follows: TGCGCCAGCAGAGACGGGTCTGGGGCCAACGTCCTGCCTTTC.

J is TRBJ1-5 and V is TRBV16; D call uncertain. This CDR3 comprises 13 residues. Germline V gene data show CDR1 as KGHSY and CDR2 as FQNENV. Trimming took off 0 bases at V and 7 bases at J, with 7 bases between the two ends. This CDR3 is CASSQSAEQPQHF. The DNA of the CDR3 is TGTGCCAGCAGCCAATCAGCAGAACAGCCCCAGCATTTT.

This clonotype was seen only a few times. The chain combines TRBV10-3 with TRBJ1-6; 10 bases are a match to TRBD1. Germline CDR1 and CDR2: ENHRY and SYGVKD. V lost 3 bases, J lost 10 bases, and 6 bases stayed unmatched. The CDR3 is 15 residues long. The CDR3 here is CAISERTGGISPLHF. The CDR3 DNA follows: TGTGCCATCAGTGAACGGACAGGGGGTATCTCACCCCTCCACTTT.

Details on this clonotype: A clone one base away is much larger, so this may be a read error. V gene TRBV20-1 combines with J gene TRBJ2-4; perhaps TRBD2 as D (5 bases). The CDR3 loop spans 11 amino acids. CDR1 is DFQATT and CDR2 is SNEGSKA in the germline V gene (reference sequence). The CDR3 is CRASSREQQYF. CDR3 DNA sequence: TGCAGGGCTAGTAGTAGGGAGCAGCAGTACTTC.

This clonotype was found many times. A read error may produce the germline difference seen at one junction end. V usage is TRBV29-1 and J usage is TRBJ2-7; 8 positions agree with TRBD1. The CDR3 is 16 amino acids. Germline lookup yields CDR1 SQVTM and CDR2 ANQGSEA. CDR3: CSVEGQGPGVSYEQYF. The DNA for the CDR3 is TGCAGCGTGGAAGGACAGGGCCCCGGGGTCTCCTACGAGCAGTACTTC.

This clonotype was seen repeatedly, ten times or more. The chain has TRBV6-5 and TRBJ1-2; D gene ambiguous. Germline V CDR1 and CDR2: MNHEY, SVGAGI. There are 12 residues in the CDR3. Trimming took 6 bases from V and 6 from J, leaving 11 bases between them. CDR3 coding DNA: TGTGCCAGCAGCCAGACGGGCAATGGCTACACCTTC. Translation gives CASSQTGNGYTF.

The table lists this clonotype with a count of one. The chain links TRBV20-1 to TRBJ2-5, with D possibly called TRBD1 or TRBD2 (6 bases each). From germline, CDR1 is DFQATT and CDR2 SNEGSKA (reference sequence). This CDR3 contains 14 residues. Deletions cut 5 bases from V and 4 bases from J, with 17 bases between. The CDR3 protein is CSAAGGPGRETQYF. For the CDR3, the DNA is TGCAGTGCTGCCGGGGGCCCGGGCCGAGAGACCCAGTACTTC.

This clonotype came up a few times. V usage is TRBV11-2 and J usage is TRBJ2-5, with 15 bases lining up with TRBD2. The CDR3 contains 20 residues. Germline-derived CDR1 and CDR2 are SGHAT and FQNNGV. J lost 2 bases, V lost 0 bases, and 10 bases had no gene match. The CDR3 DNA reads as TGTGCCAGCAGCTTAGATTTTGAGGGACTAGCGGGGGGATCGCAAGAGACCCAGTACTTC. Amino acid sequence: CASSLDFEGLAGGSQETQYF.

This clonotype has more than one count but fewer than ten. This could be a read error, since a much larger clone is one nucleotide away. The chain combines TRBV9 with TRBJ2-5, with D uncertain. Trimming shortened V by 5 bases and J by 4 bases, and 15 bases separated the two germline ends. The V gene's germline CDR1 is SGDLS and CDR2 YYNGEE. The CDR3 covers 14 residues. In DNA, the CDR3 is TGTGCCAGCAGGTCCGGATCGATCCGAGAGACCCAGTACTTC. Translated, it gives CASRSGSIRETQYF.